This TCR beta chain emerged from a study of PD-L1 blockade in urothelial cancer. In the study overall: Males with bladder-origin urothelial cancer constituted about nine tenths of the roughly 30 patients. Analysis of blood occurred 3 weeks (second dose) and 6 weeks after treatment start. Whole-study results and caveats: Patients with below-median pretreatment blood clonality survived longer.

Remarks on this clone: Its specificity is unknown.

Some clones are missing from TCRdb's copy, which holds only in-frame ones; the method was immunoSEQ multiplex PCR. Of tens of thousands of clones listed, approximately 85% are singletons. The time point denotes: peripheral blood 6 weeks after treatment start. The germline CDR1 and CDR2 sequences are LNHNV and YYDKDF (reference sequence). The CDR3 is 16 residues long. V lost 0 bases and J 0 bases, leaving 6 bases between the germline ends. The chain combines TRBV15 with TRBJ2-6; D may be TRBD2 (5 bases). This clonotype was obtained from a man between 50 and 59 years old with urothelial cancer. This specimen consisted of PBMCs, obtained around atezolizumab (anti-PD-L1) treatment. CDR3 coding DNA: TGTGCCACCAGCAGAGATCGGGGCTCTGGGGCCAACGTCCTGACTTTC. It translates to CATSRDRGSGANVLTF.